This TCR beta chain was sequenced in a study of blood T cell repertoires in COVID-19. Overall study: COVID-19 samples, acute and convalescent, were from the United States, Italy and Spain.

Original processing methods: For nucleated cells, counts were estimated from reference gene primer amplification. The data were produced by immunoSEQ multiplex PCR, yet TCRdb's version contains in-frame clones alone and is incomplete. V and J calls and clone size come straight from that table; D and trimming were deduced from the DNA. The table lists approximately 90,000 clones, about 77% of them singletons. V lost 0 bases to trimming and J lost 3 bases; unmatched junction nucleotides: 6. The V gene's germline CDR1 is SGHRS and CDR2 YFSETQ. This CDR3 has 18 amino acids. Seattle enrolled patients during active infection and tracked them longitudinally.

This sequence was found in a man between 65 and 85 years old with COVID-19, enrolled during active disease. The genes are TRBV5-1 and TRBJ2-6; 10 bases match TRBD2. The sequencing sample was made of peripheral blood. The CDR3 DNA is TGCGCCAGCAGCTTGGGCGGTCTAGCGGGGGTTGGGGCCAACGTCCTGACTTTC. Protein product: CASSLGGLAGVGANVLTF.